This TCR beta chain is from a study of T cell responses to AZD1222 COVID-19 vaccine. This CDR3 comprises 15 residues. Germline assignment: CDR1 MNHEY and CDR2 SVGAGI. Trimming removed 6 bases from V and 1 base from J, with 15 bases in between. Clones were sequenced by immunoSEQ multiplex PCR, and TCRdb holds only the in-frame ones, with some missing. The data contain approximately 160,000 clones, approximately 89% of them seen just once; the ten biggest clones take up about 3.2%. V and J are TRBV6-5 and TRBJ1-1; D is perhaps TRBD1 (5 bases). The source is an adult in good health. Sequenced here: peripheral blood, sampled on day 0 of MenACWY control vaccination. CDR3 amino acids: CASRRLGGGNTEAFF. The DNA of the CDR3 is TGTGCCAGCAGAAGACTCGGGGGGGGGAACACTGAAGCTTTCTTT.